This entry lists 3 T cell receptor beta chains sequenced from one sample in a study of T cells in localized non-small cell lung cancer. Sequencing was performed with immunoSEQ multiplex PCR; in TCRdb, only in-frame clones are kept and a portion is missing. This table has 1,500 to 2,000 clones, over 20% appearing once. The sequences come from lung tumor tissue, collected before any cancer treatment. Receptors were obtained from a man aged 40-75 years with stage III lung adenocarcinoma.

The table lists this clone with a few counts. This chain joins TRBV9 and TRBJ1-5; the D is unclear. Trimming shortened V by 6 bases and J by 0 bases, and 7 bases separated the two germline ends. CDR3 size: 13 residues. Germline V gene lookup returns CDR1 SGDLS and CDR2 YYNGEE. The CDR3: CASTIYSNQPQHF. As DNA, the CDR3 is TGTGCCAGCACGATTTATAGCAATCAGCCCCAGCATTTT.

The sample holds a few counts of this clone. The chain uses TRBV6-8 and TRBJ1-1; D is uncertain. Germline-derived CDR1 and CDR2 are MNHGY and SAAAGT. CDR3 length: 13 residues. The V and J ends lost 4 bases and 4 bases respectively, with 10 bases between them. The CDR3 sequence: CASSSDSATEAFF. Here the CDR3 DNA reads TGTGCCAGCAGTTCCGACTCGGCCACTGAAGCTTTCTTT.

By proportion, this clone is medium-sized. This chain connects TRBV11-3 to TRBJ2-7, with D tentatively TRBD1 or TRBD2 (6 bases each). V shed 3 bases and J shed 2 bases, with 14 bases lying between them. Germline lookup yields CDR1 SGHNT and CDR2 YENEEA. This CDR3 comprises 15 residues. This CDR3 reads CASSFLPGAAYEQYF. CDR3 in DNA: TGTGCCAGCAGCTTCCTCCCGGGGGCGGCCTACGAGCAGTACTTC.